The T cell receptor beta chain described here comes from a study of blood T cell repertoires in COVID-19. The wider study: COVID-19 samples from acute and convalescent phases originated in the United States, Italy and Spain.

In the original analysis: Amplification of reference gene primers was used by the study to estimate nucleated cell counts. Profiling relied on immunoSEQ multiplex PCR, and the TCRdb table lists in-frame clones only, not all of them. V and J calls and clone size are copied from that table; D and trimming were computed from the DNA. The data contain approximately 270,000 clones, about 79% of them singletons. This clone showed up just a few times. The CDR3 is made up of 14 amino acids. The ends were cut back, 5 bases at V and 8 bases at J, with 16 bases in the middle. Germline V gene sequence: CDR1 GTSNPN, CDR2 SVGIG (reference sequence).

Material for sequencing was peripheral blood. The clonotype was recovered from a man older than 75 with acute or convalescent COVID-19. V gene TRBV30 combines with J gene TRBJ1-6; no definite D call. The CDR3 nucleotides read TGTGCCTGGTCCCATGTTGGCTCCTATTCACCCCTCCACTTT. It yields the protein CAWSHVGSYSPLHF.